This T cell receptor beta chain appears in the sequencing data of a study of cytomegalovirus exposure and HLA in healthy donors. For the study at large: An earlier analysis found 117 million unique TCR beta sequences from roughly 170 million T cells. General study results and limits: Most TCR beta V segments were productive about 90% or about 30% of the time in an earlier analysis.

As regards this clone: The antigen remains undetermined.

In the PCR, 60 Vbeta and 13 Jbeta primers were used. Sequenced by immunoSEQ multiplex PCR; TCRdb stores in-frame clones only, minus some. The data contain about 170,000 clones, around four fifths of them singletons. The CDR3 has 12 residues. J gave up 5 bases and V 6 bases, and 1 base lay outside the gene matches. Germline V gives CDR1 MNHEY, CDR2 SVGAGI. This receptor was identified in a female donor in good health and CMV-seronegative. The specimen sequenced was PBMCs. The chain couples TRBV6-5 to TRBJ2-5; 9 nucleotides match TRBD2. The CDR3 spells CASSAGGETQYF. The CDR3 DNA sequence: TGTGCCAGCAGCGCGGGGGGGGAGACCCAGTACTTC.